These 8 T cell receptor beta chains were sequenced from one sample in a study of response to subunit inactivated influenza vaccine (dated by TCRdb to 2016 to 2018). Library preparation was by RT-PCR. The run used an Illumina HiSeq 2500. Using fastp at Q25 and MiXCR, TCRdb reprocessed the public reads and kept productive beta chains. CDR3 protein duplicates are merged, each entry listing the most common genes and DNA. The table for this sample lists 630,000 or so distinct CDR3 sequences; approximately 15% of them were counted only once. Of the sample, roughly 11% is held by the ten largest clones. This material consisted of PBMCs from blood, taken about 13 days after vaccination. The receptors here all came from a man aged 50 to 59 who received an inactivated influenza vaccine. Donor details come from another sample of the same person, matched by shared clones.

The chain carries TRBV4-2 and TRBJ2-7; D is ambiguous. CDR3 size: 16 residues. Trimming took off 1 base at V and 4 bases at J, with 17 bases between the two ends. The germline V gene has CDR1 LGHNA and CDR2 YNFKEQ. CDR3 in amino acids: CASSQVGSLNTYEQYF. The CDR3 region has the DNA TGTGCCAGCAGCCAAGTGGGGTCTCTCAATACTTACGAGCAGTACTTC.

This clonotype was detected only a few times. The V gene is TRBV28, the J gene TRBJ2-7, with D unresolved. Germline V gene lookup returns CDR1 MDHEN and CDR2 SYDVKM. This CDR3 contains 15 residues. V dropped 7 bases and J dropped 7 bases, with 23 bases sitting between them. CDR3 amino acids: CASNPAPGRSREQYF. CDR3 DNA sequence: TGTGCCAGCAATCCAGCCCCCGGCCGATCGAGGGAGCAGTACTTC.

Comment on this clonotype: One end of the junction is discordant with germline, which a read error may explain. The rearrangement joins TRBV7-2 to TRBJ2-4; maybe TRBD2 (6 bases). Looked up from germline, CDR1 is SGHTA and CDR2 is FQGNSA. The CDR3 sequence is 17 residues long. The CDR3 loop is CSSSLGTLSWAKNIQYF. In nucleotides, the CDR3 is TGTTCCAGCAGCTTAGGGACTCTCTCTTGGGCCAAAAACATTCAGTACTTC.

The chain combines TRBV27 with TRBJ2-7; 7 bases line up with TRBD1. V shed 2 bases, J shed 3 bases, and the junction held 4 bases outside the gene matches. This CDR3 contains 14 residues. Germline lookup yields CDR1 MNHEY and CDR2 SMNVEV (reference sequence). CDR3: CASSLLGQDYEQYF. The CDR3 DNA reads TGTGCCAGCAGTTTACTCGGACAGGACTACGAGCAGTACTTC.

This clonotype occurred a few times. The chain links TRBV20-1 to TRBJ2-3; 14 bases match TRBD2. Germline CDR1 and CDR2: DFQATT and SNEGSKA (reference sequence). V gave up 3 bases and J gave up 7 bases; unmatched junction bases: 6. This CDR3 has 15 amino acids. The CDR3 reads CSASPGTSGGNTQYF. As DNA, the CDR3 is TGCAGTGCTAGCCCCGGGACTAGCGGGGGCAATACGCAGTATTTT.

This clonotype has a count of ten or more. The J gene is TRBJ1-5, the V gene TRBV9; maybe TRBD1 (5 bases). Germline assignment: CDR1 SGDLS and CDR2 YYNGEE. The CDR3 consists of 13 residues. The ends were cut back, 2 bases at V and 5 bases at J, with 8 bases in the middle. The CDR3 loop reads CASSVGTHQPQHF. The CDR3 DNA reads as TGTGCCAGCAGCGTCGGGACCCATCAGCCCCAGCATTTT.

The chain has TRBV6-5 and TRBJ2-1, with D uncertain. Trimming removed 0 bases from V and 3 bases from J, with 18 bases in between. This CDR3 has 18 residues. Germline CDR1 MNHEY, CDR2 SVGAGI. The CDR3: CASSYSVPSSRIYNEQFF. CDR3 nucleotides: TGTGCCAGCAGTTACTCGGTTCCTAGTTCGAGGATCTACAATGAGCAGTTCTTC.

The chain has TRBV20-1 and TRBJ2-1; 9 bases map to TRBD1. Trimming cost V 2 bases and J 2 bases; bases outside gene matches: 1. CDR1 DFQATT and CDR2 SNEGSKA come from the germline V gene (reference sequence). The CDR3 has 14 residues. CDR3 sequence (DNA): TGCAGTGCTAGAACAGGGGGCGCCTACAATGAGCAGTTCTTC. Translating gives CSARTGGAYNEQFF.